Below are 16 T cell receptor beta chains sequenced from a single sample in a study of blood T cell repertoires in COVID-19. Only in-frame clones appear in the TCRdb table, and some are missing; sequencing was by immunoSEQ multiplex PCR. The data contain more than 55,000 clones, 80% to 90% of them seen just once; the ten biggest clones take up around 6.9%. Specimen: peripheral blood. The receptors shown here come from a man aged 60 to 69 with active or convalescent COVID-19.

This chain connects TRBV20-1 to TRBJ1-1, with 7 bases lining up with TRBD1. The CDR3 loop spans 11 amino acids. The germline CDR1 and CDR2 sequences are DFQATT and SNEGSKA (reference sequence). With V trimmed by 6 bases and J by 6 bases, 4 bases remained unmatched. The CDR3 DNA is TGCAGTGCCCTCGACAGGGCTGAAGCTTTCTTT. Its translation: CSALDRAEAFF.

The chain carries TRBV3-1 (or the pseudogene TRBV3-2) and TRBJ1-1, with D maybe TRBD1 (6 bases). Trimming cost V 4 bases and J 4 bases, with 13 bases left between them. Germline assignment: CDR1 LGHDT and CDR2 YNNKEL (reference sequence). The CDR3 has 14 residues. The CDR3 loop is CASSRKQGPTEAFF. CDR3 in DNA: TGTGCCAGCAGCCGAAAACAGGGACCCACTGAAGCTTTCTTT.

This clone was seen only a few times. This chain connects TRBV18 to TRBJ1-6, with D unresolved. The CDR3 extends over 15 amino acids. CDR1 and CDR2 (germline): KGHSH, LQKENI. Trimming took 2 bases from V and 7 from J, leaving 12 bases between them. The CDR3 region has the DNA TGTGCCAGCTCACCATACCGGGAAATGAATTCACCCCTCCACTTT. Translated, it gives CASSPYREMNSPLHF.

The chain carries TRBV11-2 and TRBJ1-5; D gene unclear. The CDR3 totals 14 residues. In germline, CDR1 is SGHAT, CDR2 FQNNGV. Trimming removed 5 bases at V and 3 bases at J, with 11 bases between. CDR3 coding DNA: TGTGCCAGCAGCGGAGACGGAAACAATCAGCCCCAGCATTTT. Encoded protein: CASSGDGNNQPQHF.

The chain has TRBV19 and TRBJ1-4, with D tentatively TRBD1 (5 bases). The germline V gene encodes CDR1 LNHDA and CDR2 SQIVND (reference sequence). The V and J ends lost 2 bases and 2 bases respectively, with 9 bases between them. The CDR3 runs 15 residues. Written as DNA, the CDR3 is TGTGCCAGTAGTATATGGCAGGGCACTAATGAAAAACTGTTTTTT. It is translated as CASSIWQGTNEKLFF.

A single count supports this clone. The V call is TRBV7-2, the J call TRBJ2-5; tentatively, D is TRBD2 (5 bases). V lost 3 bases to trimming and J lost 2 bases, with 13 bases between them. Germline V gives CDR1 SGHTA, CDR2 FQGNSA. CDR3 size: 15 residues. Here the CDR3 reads CASSFPGSGQETQYF. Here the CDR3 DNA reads TGTGCCAGCAGCTTCCCAGGTTCGGGACAAGAGACCCAGTACTTC. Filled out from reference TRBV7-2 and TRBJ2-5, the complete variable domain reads GAGVSQSPSNKVTEKGKDVELRCDPISGHTALYWYRQSLGQGLEFLIYFQGNSAPDKSGLPSDRFSAERTGGSVSTLTIQRTQQEDSAVYLCASSFPGSGQETQYFGPGTRLLVL.

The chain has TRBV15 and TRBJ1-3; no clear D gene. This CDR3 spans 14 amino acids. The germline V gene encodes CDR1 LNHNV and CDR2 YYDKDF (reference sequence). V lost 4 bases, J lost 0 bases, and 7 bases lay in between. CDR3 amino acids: CATSTRSSGNTIYF. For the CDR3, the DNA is TGTGCCACCAGCACCCGCAGCTCTGGAAACACCATATATTTT. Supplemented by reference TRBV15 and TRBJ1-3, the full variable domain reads DAMVIQNPRYQVTQFGKPVTLSCSQTLNHNVMYWYQQKSSQAPKLLFHYYDKDFNNEADTPDNFQSRRPNTSFCFLDIRSPGLGDTAMYLCATSTRSSGNTIYFGEGSWLTVV.

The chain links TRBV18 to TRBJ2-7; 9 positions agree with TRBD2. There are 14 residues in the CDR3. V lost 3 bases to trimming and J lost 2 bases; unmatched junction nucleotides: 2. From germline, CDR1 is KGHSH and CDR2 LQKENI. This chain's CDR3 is CASSPSGGTYEQYF. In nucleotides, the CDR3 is TGTGCCAGCTCACCGAGCGGGGGGACCTACGAGCAGTACTTC.

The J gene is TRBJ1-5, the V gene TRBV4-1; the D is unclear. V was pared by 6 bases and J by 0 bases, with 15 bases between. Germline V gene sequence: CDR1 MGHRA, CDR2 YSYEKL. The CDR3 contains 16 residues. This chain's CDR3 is CASSNGRHPSNQPQHF. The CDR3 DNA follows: TGCGCCAGCAGTAATGGGAGGCACCCTAGCAATCAGCCCCAGCATTTT.

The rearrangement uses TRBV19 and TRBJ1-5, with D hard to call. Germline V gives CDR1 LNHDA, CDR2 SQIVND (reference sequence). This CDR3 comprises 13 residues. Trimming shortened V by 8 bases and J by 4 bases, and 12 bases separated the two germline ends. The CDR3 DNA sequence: TGTGCCAGTGGGCAGGCGCTGAATCAGCCCCAGCATTTT. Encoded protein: CASGQALNQPQHF.

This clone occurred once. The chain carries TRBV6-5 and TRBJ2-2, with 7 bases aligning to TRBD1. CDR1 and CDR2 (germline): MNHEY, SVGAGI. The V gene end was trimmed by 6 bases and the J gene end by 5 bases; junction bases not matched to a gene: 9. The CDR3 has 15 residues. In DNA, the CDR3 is TGTGCCAGCAGCACACGACAGGGTAGGACCGGGGAGCTGTTTTTT. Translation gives CASSTRQGRTGELFF.

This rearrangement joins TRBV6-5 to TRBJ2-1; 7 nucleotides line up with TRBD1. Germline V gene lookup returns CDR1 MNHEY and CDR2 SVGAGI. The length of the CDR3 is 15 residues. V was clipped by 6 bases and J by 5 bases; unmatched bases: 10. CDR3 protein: CASRTPGQNHNEQFF. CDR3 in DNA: TGTGCCAGCAGGACCCCGGGACAGAACCACAATGAGCAGTTCTTC.

CDR3 loop: CASSNSGDVGETQYF. The CDR3 DNA is TGCGCCAGCAGTAACAGCGGAGACGTTGGGGAGACCCAGTACTTC. This sequence joins TRBV5-1 and TRBJ2-5, with D perhaps TRBD2 (5 bases). Trimming left V 5 bases short and J 5 bases short, with 19 bases between. From germline, CDR1 is SGHRS and CDR2 YFSETQ. CDR3 size: 15 residues.

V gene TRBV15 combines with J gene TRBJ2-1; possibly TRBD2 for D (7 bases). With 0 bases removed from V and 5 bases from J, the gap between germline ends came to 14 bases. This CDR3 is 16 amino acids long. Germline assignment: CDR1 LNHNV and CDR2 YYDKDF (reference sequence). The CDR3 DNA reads TGTGCCACCAGCAGAGAGCTAGGGGGGGGAGACAATGAGCAGTTCTTC. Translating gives CATSRELGGGDNEQFF.

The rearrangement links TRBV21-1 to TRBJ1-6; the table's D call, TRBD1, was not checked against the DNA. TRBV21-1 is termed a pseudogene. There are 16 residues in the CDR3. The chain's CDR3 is CASSSQQVVLNSPLHF. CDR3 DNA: TGTGCCAGCAGCTCCCAGCAGGTTGTACTTAATTCACCCCTCCACTTT.

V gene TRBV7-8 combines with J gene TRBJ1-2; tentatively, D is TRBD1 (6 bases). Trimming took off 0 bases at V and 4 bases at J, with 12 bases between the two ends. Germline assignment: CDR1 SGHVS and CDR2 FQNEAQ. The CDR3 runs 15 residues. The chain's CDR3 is CASSLAGQGIYGYTF. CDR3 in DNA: TGTGCCAGCAGCTTAGCAGGTCAGGGGATCTATGGCTACACCTTC.